The rows below give T cell receptor beta chains drawn from one sample of a study of blood T cell repertoires in COVID-19. Some clones are missing from TCRdb's copy, which holds only in-frame ones; the method was immunoSEQ multiplex PCR. The sample holds 200,000 to 250,000 clones, roughly 81% seen once. Material for sequencing was peripheral blood. The receptors shown here come from a man aged 45-65 years who had recovered from COVID-19. Each CDR3 is given with its conserved first and last residue. Fields, in order: clone size, D gene, J gene, V gene, CDR3 DNA, CDR3 protein. A D gene is named only where the DNA matches it firmly. Not every row has a clone size; where given, it reads once, few, many or a size class.

- | - | TRBJ2-3 | TRBV12-3/TRBV12-4 | TGTGCCAGCAGCAACGCAGGAACAGATACGCAGTATTTT | CASSNAGTDTQYF
- | TRBD1 | TRBJ2-2 | TRBV28 | TGTGCCAGCAGATTCGCAGGGGGCGTTATCGGGGAGCTGTTTTTT | CASRFAGGVIGELFF
- | TRBD1 | TRBJ1-2 | TRBV7-9 | TGTGCCAGCAGCTGGAACAGGGGTAACTATGGCTACACCTTC | CASSWNRGNYGYTF
- | TRBD2 | TRBJ2-6 | TRBV28 | TGTGCCAGCCTCGCTCGATTAGCGGGAGGGGCCAACGTCCTGACTTTC | CASLARLAGGANVLTF
- | - | TRBJ2-3 | TRBV19 | TGTGCCAGTAGTATGGTCGGACAAAGCACAGATACGCAGTATTTT | CASSMVGQSTDTQYF
few | - | TRBJ2-5 | TRBV7-8 | TGTGCCAGCAGCTTAGGAAAACAGGGAGAGACCCAGTACTTC | CASSLGKQGETQYF
- | - | TRBJ2-5 | TRBV5-4 | TGTGCCAGCAGCTTGGGGCAGGGGCTAGAGACCCAGTACTTC | CASSLGQGLETQYF
- | TRBD1 | TRBJ1-2 | TRBV6-4 | TGTGCCAGCAGTGACCGACAGGGAGGTGGCTATGGCTACACCTTC | CASSDRQGGGYGYTF
- | - | TRBJ1-1 | TRBV18 | TGTGCCAGCTCACCAAAAGATTCTAAAGCTTTCTTT | CASSPKDSKAFF
- | - | TRBJ1-1 | TRBV2 | TGTGCCAGCAACCGGAGGGCCTCGGAAGCTTTCTTT | CASNRRASEAFF
- | TRBD1 | TRBJ1-1 | TRBV6-5 | TGTGCCAGCAGTCCGCGGACAGGGAAAGGCACTGAAGCTTTCTTT | CASSPRTGKGTEAFF
- | - | TRBJ2-5 | TRBV27 | TGTGCCAGCAGCTTCCAAGAGACCCAGTACTTC | CASSFQETQYF
- | TRBD1 | TRBJ1-2 | TRBV28 | TGTGCCAGCAGTTTACCCCCCCCGGCAGGGGGCGGCTATGGCTACACCTTC | CASSLPPPAGGGYGYTF
- | - | TRBJ1-6 | TRBV10-1 | TGCGCCAGCAGTGAGGACAGCCGAATTCAGGAGCTCCACTTT | CASSEDSRIQELHF
- | TRBD2 | TRBJ2-1 | TRBV19 | TGTGCCAGTAGTATTTCAGCGGGAGTGGAAAATGAGCAGTTCTTC | CASSISAGVENEQFF
- | TRBD1 | TRBJ1-2 | TRBV28 | TGTGCCAGCATCAAAACAGGGGACCATAACTATGGCTACACCTTC | CASIKTGDHNYGYTF
- | - | TRBJ1-5 | TRBV24-1 | TGTGCCACCAGTGACCCTCGGACCGGGGAAGAGCCCCAGCATTTT | CATSDPRTGEEPQHF
- | - | TRBJ1-2 | TRBV7-2 | TGTGCCAGCAGCTTAGGCCCGGGAGGGAACTATGGCTACACCTTC | CASSLGPGGNYGYTF
once | TRBD2 | TRBJ2-7 | TRBV2 | TGTGCCAGTCGACTAGCCGGCGAGCAGTACTTC | CASRLAGEQYF
- | TRBD2 | TRBJ2-1 | TRBV20-1 | TGCAGTGCTAGTGGGCTAGCGGGAGAAAGAAAGCAGTTCTTC | CSASGLAGERKQFF
- | - | TRBJ2-5 | TRBV7-9 | TGTGCCAGCAGGTGGACAGCATCCCAAGAGACCCAGTACTTC | CASRWTASQETQYF
- | - | TRBJ1-6 | TRBV13 | TGTGCCAGCAGCACCAAAGGCCAGAATCCCAGGAATTCACCCCTCCACTTT | CASSTKGQNPRNSPLHF
- | TRBD1 | TRBJ2-5 | TRBV3-1/TRBV3-2 | TGTGCCAGCAGCCCAGGACAGGTCCCGGAGACCCAGTACTTC | CASSPGQVPETQYF
- | - | TRBJ1-2 | TRBV7-2 | TGTGCCAGCAGCCCCAGGGAGGCTAACTATGGCTACACCTTC | CASSPREANYGYTF
- | TRBD2 | TRBJ2-1 | TRBV25-1 | TGTGCCAGCAGGGGGAGGGTAGGGGATGAGCAGTTCTTC | CASRGRVGDEQFF
- | - | TRBJ1-6 | TRBV27 | TGTGCCAGCAGTTTAGGCTTTAATTCACCCCTCCACTTT | CASSLGFNSPLHF
- | TRBD1 | TRBJ1-6 | TRBV28 | TGTGCCAGCAGTTCACACGACAGGGCGGGATCACCCCTCCACTTT | CASSSHDRAGSPLHF
- | TRBD1 | TRBJ2-7 | TRBV27 | TGTGCCAGTAGTACGGGACAGGGGGCCAACGAGCAGTACTTC | CASSTGQGANEQYF
once | - | TRBJ1-4 | TRBV9 | TGTGCCAGCAGCGTATACCCTCAGGGTTCGAATGAAAAACTGTTTTTT | CASSVYPQGSNEKLFF
- | - | TRBJ2-7 | TRBV7-8 | TGTGCCAGCAGCTCGACTTCCGAGCAGTACTTC | CASSSTSEQYF
- | TRBD1 | TRBJ2-2 | TRBV5-4 | TGTGCCAGCAGCCAGGACAGGGGGGACACCGGGGAGCTGTTTTTT | CASSQDRGDTGELFF
- | TRBD1 | TRBJ1-5 | TRBV6-6 | TGTGCCAGCAGTTACGGACAGGGGGCCGGTCAGCCCCAGCATTTT | CASSYGQGAGQPQHF
- | - | TRBJ2-7 | TRBV5-1 | TGCGCCAGCAGCTCAGGGCTCCTCTACGAGCAGTACTTC | CASSSGLLYEQYF
- | TRBD1 | TRBJ2-7 | TRBV14 | TGTGCCAGCAGCCAAGATGGGGACAGGTTCTACGAGCAGTACTTC | CASSQDGDRFYEQYF
- | TRBD2 | TRBJ2-5 | TRBV27 | TGTGCCAGCAGCCGGGGGGGACCCGAAAGACCCATCTCCGAGACCCAGTACTTC | CASSRGGPERPISETQYF
- | - | TRBJ1-5 | TRBV29-1 | TGCAGCGTTGAATTGGGGGCCAATCAGCCCCAGCATTTT | CSVELGANQPQHF
- | - | TRBJ2-5 | TRBV6-1 | TGTGCCAGCAGTGAAGCTGGGGGCGGCCAAGAGACCCAGTACTTC | CASSEAGGGQETQYF
- | TRBD1 | TRBJ2-3 | TRBV5-5 | TGTGCCAGCAGGAGGACAGGGGACCCTACAGATACGCAGTATTTT | CASRRTGDPTDTQYF
- | - | TRBJ2-7 | TRBV19 | TGTGCCAGCTCTACATTAATCGGGAGCGAGCAGTACTTC | CASSTLIGSEQYF
few | TRBD1 | TRBJ1-2 | TRBV3-1/TRBV3-2 | TGTGCCAGCAGCGACAGGGTTGGGTATGGCTACACCTTC | CASSDRVGYGYTF
- | TRBD1 | TRBJ1-4 | TRBV5-1 | TGCGCCAGCAGCCCCGATGGGATTCAGGGGGGAGAAAAACTGTTTTTT | CASSPDGIQGGEKLFF
- | TRBD2 | TRBJ2-7 | TRBV2 | TGTGCCAGCATGTTCCTCAGCGGGGGTTCCGAGCAGTACTTC | CASMFLSGGSEQYF
- | TRBD2 | TRBJ2-1 | TRBV3-1/TRBV3-2 | TGTGCCAGCAGCCGCCAGCGGGAGGGGAGGGATGAGCAGTTCTTC | CASSRQREGRDEQFF
once | - | TRBJ2-5 | TRBV18 | TGTGCCAGCTCACCCCGGCAGGCGGAGACCCAGTACTTC | CASSPRQAETQYF
- | - | TRBJ1-5 | TRBV18 | TGTGCCAGCTCATCGACAGATTTAAATCAGCCCCAGCATTTT | CASSSTDLNQPQHF
- | - | TRBJ2-1 | TRBV18 | TGTGCCAGCTCCGAGCCGAGCTCCTACAATGAGCAGTTCTTC | CASSEPSSYNEQFF
- | TRBD1 | TRBJ1-4 | TRBV9 | TGTGCCAGCAGCGTAACCCCGACAGGGTCTAATGAAAAACTGTTTTTT | CASSVTPTGSNEKLFF
- | TRBD2 | TRBJ2-1 | TRBV7-9 | TGTGCCAGCAGCCGAGGGACTAGCGGGATAGGTGAGCAGTTCTTC | CASSRGTSGIGEQFF
- | - | TRBJ2-5 | TRBV5-8 | TGTGCCAGCAACCTTGCGACAGGGAGGGAGACCCAGTACTTC | CASNLATGRETQYF
once | TRBD1 | TRBJ2-7 | TRBV10-3 | TGTGCCATCAGTGAGCTGGGACAGGGCAACGAGCAGTACTTC | CAISELGQGNEQYF
- | - | TRBJ1-1 | TRBV5-1 | TGCGCCAGCAGTCCTACGGCGGGGGCTGTGACTGAAGCTTTCTTT | CASSPTAGAVTEAFF
- | - | TRBJ1-1 | TRBV13 | TGTGCCAGCAGCCAGAGGGCGAACACTGAAGCTTTCTTT | CASSQRANTEAFF
once | TRBD1 | TRBJ2-7 | TRBV4-1 | TGCGCCAGCAGCCAAGAGGGACAGAGCTACGAGCAGTACTTC | CASSQEGQSYEQYF
- | TRBD2 | TRBJ2-7 | TRBV19 | TGTGCCAGTAGTATCGGGGGGGAGGCCAGGTACGAGCAGTACTTC | CASSIGGEARYEQYF